This T cell receptor (beta chain) comes out of a study of blood T cell repertoires in COVID-19. Study details: COVID-19 samples collected from the United States, Italy and Spain covered acute and convalescent phases. Nucleic acid was either cDNA or gDNA, and it came from T cells, B-cell-depleted T cells, or PBMCs.

Between the trimmed V and J ends, which lost 1 base and 6 bases, there was a span of 10 bases. The germline V gene has CDR1 SGHVS and CDR2 FQNEAQ. There are 15 residues in the CDR3. This clone was observed a single time. Donors in Cohort 3 who had recovered were those with two negative PCRs, healthcare professional clearance, or resolution of their symptoms. In the source study's methods: Scientists estimated how many nucleated cells there were by amplifying reference gene primers. Sequencing was performed with immunoSEQ multiplex PCR; in TCRdb, only in-frame clones are kept and a portion is missing. V and J calls and clone size are as listed in that table; D and trimming were resolved from the DNA. The sample contains under 200,000 clones, about 88% of which appear only once.

Sequenced material: PBMCs or T cells enriched from blood (not recorded which). The receptor comes from a man aged 50-60 years who had recovered from COVID-19. V gene TRBV7-8 combines with J gene TRBJ1-6; D unresolved. The CDR3 DNA sequence: TGTGCCAGCAGCTTAGTCGGACTGCTTAATTCACCCCTCCACTTT. This sequence encodes CASSLVGLLNSPLHF.